These 21 T cell receptor beta chains came from one sample sequenced in a study of PD-1 blockade in classical Hodgkin lymphoma. No patient escaped relapse after autologous stem cell transplantation, and brentuximab vedotin exposure varied. Sequencing was performed with immunoSEQ multiplex PCR; in TCRdb, only in-frame clones are kept and a portion is missing. The sample lists about 110,000 clones, about nine tenths occurring once. The sequencing used peripheral blood mononuclear cells (PBMCs), collected before the second cycle of nivolumab. These receptors were obtained from a human donor with classical Hodgkin lymphoma.

This sequence joins TRBV28 and TRBJ1-1, with no clear D. The V gene's germline CDR1 is MDHEN and CDR2 SYDVKM. Trimming shortened V by 2 bases and J by 1 base, and 20 bases separated the two germline ends. CDR3 length: 18 amino acids. The CDR3 spells CASSLKTVRRSRNTEAFF. DNA for the CDR3: TGTGCCAGCAGTTTAAAAACCGTACGGAGGAGTAGGAACACTGAAGCTTTCTTT.

This chain links TRBV4-1 with TRBJ2-2, with unresolved D. Germline V lookup: CDR1 MGHRA, CDR2 YSYEKL. Trimming pared 4 bases from V and 4 bases from J, leaving 10 bases between. The CDR3 runs 14 residues. CDR3: CASSRWGSTGELFF. The CDR3 DNA sequence: TGCGCCAGCAGCCGCTGGGGTTCCACCGGGGAGCTGTTTTTT.

This rearrangement joins TRBV6-5 to TRBJ1-1; D possibly corresponds to TRBD1 (6 bases). The germline V gene has CDR1 MNHEY and CDR2 SVGAGI. There are 13 residues in the CDR3. Trimming took 7 bases from V and 4 from J, leaving 13 bases between them. Here the CDR3 DNA reads TGTGCCAGCAAGTTAACAGGGTCCACTGAAGCTTTCTTT. Translation: CASKLTGSTEAFF.

The chain couples TRBV2 to TRBJ2-7; 7 positions match TRBD1. Germline CDR1 reads SNHLY; CDR2 reads FYNNEI. The V segment lost 3 bases and the J segment 4 bases; nucleotides outside the gene matches: 15. The CDR3 totals 17 residues. The CDR3 coding sequence is TGTGCCAGCAGTGATTCTCCCTATGAGGGGGCAGGTTACGAGCAGTACTTC. Translating it yields CASSDSPYEGAGYEQYF.

The chain uses TRBV5-1 and TRBJ2-1; possibly TRBD2 for D (5 bases). The germline gives CDR1 SGHRS, CDR2 YFSETQ. V was cut by 6 bases and J by 0 bases, with 13 bases left in between. CDR3 size: 15 residues. Here the CDR3 DNA reads TGCGCCAGCACTAATACGGGGAGCTCCTACAATGAGCAGTTCTTC. Amino acid sequence: CASTNTGSSYNEQFF.

The chain couples TRBV10-3 to TRBJ2-3; TRBD2 matches at 11 bases. CDR1 is ENHRY and CDR2 is SYGVKD in the germline V gene. CDR3 length: 15 residues. V lost 7 bases and J lost 2; bases outside the gene matches: 5. The DNA of the CDR3 is TGTGCCATCATGGATAGCGGGAGGGCCACAGATACGCAGTATTTT. It codes for CAIMDSGRATDTQYF.

V gene TRBV25-1 combines with J gene TRBJ2-7; TRBD1 might be the D (5 bases). The CDR3 spans 16 residues. Deletions cut 3 bases from V and 2 bases from J, with 17 bases between. The germline V gene has CDR1 MGHDK and CDR2 SYGVNS. The CDR3 loop is CASSEFDSNFPYEQYF. The CDR3 DNA follows: TGTGCCAGCAGTGAGTTCGACAGTAACTTCCCCTACGAGCAGTACTTC.

The rearrangement links TRBV27 to TRBJ1-1, with 7 bases that match TRBD1. Germline-derived CDR1 and CDR2 are MNHEY and SMNVEV (reference sequence). With V trimmed by 5 bases and J by 0 bases, 3 bases remained unmatched. The CDR3 runs to 14 residues. CDR3 amino acids: CASSVTGVNTEAFF. In DNA form, the CDR3 reads TGTGCCAGCAGTGTAACAGGGGTGAACACTGAAGCTTTCTTT.

The V gene is TRBV6-1, the J gene TRBJ2-3; D might be TRBD2 (6 bases). V was pared by 5 bases and J by 0 bases, with 12 bases between. Germline-derived CDR1 and CDR2 are MNHNS and SASEGT. This CDR3 has 15 amino acids. The CDR3 loop is CASSLEGASTDTQYF. The CDR3 DNA is TGTGCCAGCAGTTTGGAGGGCGCCAGCACAGATACGCAGTATTTT.

The rearrangement links TRBV7-2 to TRBJ1-2, with 7 bases fitting TRBD1. CDR1 and CDR2 (germline): SGHTA, FQGNSA. This CDR3 contains 15 residues. V was pared by 1 base and J by 5 bases, with 7 bases of the junction left unmatched. In DNA form, the CDR3 reads TGTGCCAGCAGCTTAGACTTCCGGGACAGTTATGGCTACACCTTC. Encoded protein: CASSLDFRDSYGYTF. Full variable domain (remainder filled in from reference TRBV7-2 and TRBJ1-2): GAGVSQSPSNKVTEKGKDVELRCDPISGHTALYWYRQSLGQGLEFLIYFQGNSAPDKSGLPSDRFSAERTGGSVSTLTIQRTQQEDSAVYLCASSLDFRDSYGYTFGSGTRLTVV.

The J gene is TRBJ1-1, the V gene TRBV18, with D maybe TRBD1 (5 bases). Trimming removed 3 bases at V and 5 bases at J, with 13 bases between. CDR1 and CDR2 from the germline V gene are KGHSH and LQKENI. The CDR3 is 14 residues long. Here the CDR3 reads CASSPNGGDTEAFF. In nucleotides, the CDR3 is TGTGCCAGCTCACCGAACGGGGGGGATACTGAAGCTTTCTTT. The full variable domain, its missing parts supplied by reference TRBV18 and TRBJ1-1, is NAGVMQNPRHLVRRRGQEARLRCSPMKGHSHVYWYRQLPEEGLKFMVYLQKENIIDESGMPKERFSAEFPKEGPSILRIQQVVRGDSAAYFCASSPNGGDTEAFFGQGTRLTVV.

The chain employs TRBV6-1 and TRBJ2-7, with 9 bases lining up with TRBD2. Germline V gene sequence: CDR1 MNHNS, CDR2 SASEGT. The CDR3 length is 15 residues. The trim removed 4 bases at V and 7 bases at J, leaving 11 bases unmatched. The CDR3 protein is CASSGQSGRNGEQYF. The CDR3 DNA reads TGTGCCAGCAGTGGACAAAGCGGGAGGAACGGGGAGCAGTACTTC.

The gene calls are TRBV30 and TRBJ2-1; TRBD1 agrees at 12 bases. Germline assignment: CDR1 GTSNPN and CDR2 SVGIG (reference sequence). The CDR3 loop spans 15 amino acids. The junction had 7 bases not matched to a gene; V was cut back by 3 bases and J by 7 bases. CDR3 sequence reads: CAWRVGTGGYNEQFF. CDR3 DNA: TGTGCCTGGAGGGTCGGGACAGGGGGCTATAATGAGCAGTTCTTC.

The V gene is TRBV2, the J gene TRBJ1-5; a possible D gene is TRBD1 (6 bases). V lost 7 bases, J lost 0 bases, and 13 bases lay in between. The CDR3 is 15 residues long. CDR1 is SNHLY, CDR2 FYNNEI, per germline. CDR3 sequence reads: CASNQVQGSNQPQHF. CDR3 nucleotides: TGTGCCAGCAATCAAGTACAGGGTAGCAATCAGCCCCAGCATTTT. Full variable domain (outside the CDR3, taken from reference TRBV2 and TRBJ1-5): EPEVTQTPSHQVTQMGQEVILRCVPISNHLYFYWYRQILGQKVEFLVSFYNNEISEKSEIFDDQFSVERPDGSNFTLKIRSTKLEDSAMYFCASNQVQGSNQPQHFGDGTRLSIL.

V and J are TRBV10-3 and TRBJ1-2, with D uncertain. Germline V gives CDR1 ENHRY, CDR2 SYGVKD. The CDR3 extends over 13 amino acids. Trimming shortened V by 4 bases and J by 3 bases, and 9 bases separated the two germline ends. This CDR3 reads CAISAQADYGYTF. CDR3 DNA sequence: TGTGCCATCAGTGCCCAGGCTGACTATGGCTACACCTTC.

This clone was counted between two and nine times. This chain links TRBV11-2 with TRBJ2-7; 10 positions match TRBD1. Trimming took 5 bases from V and 2 from J; bases not matched to a gene: 9. Per the germline V gene, CDR1 is SGHAT and CDR2 is FQNNGV. This CDR3 contains 16 residues. CDR3 in DNA: TGTGCCAGCAGCCCAGAGACAGGGGGCTATCCCTACGAGCAGTACTTC. Translating it yields CASSPETGGYPYEQYF.

The rearrangement joins TRBV13 to TRBJ2-3; TRBD2 matches at 8 bases. Germline CDR1 reads PRHDT; CDR2 reads FYEKMQ (reference sequence). The CDR3 is made up of 17 amino acids. V lost 5 bases to trimming and J lost 0 bases; unmatched junction nucleotides: 10. For the CDR3, the DNA is TGTGCCAGCAGCCCTAGCGGGTGGATCGCTAGCACAGATACGCAGTATTTT. This encodes CASSPSGWIASTDTQYF.

This chain uses TRBV11-2 with TRBJ2-1, with 9 positions matching TRBD2. The CDR3 length is 19 residues. The germline gives CDR1 SGHAT, CDR2 FQNNGV. After removal of 0 bases from V and 1 base from J, the junction contained 10 bases not matched to a gene. The CDR3 bases are TGTGCCAGCAGCTTAGATCAGCTAGCGGGAACCCCTTCCTACAATGAGCAGTTCTTC. Translated: CASSLDQLAGTPSYNEQFF.

This sequence joins TRBV25-1 and TRBJ2-7; D is tentatively TRBD1 or TRBD2 (5 bases each). V gave up 0 bases and J gave up 3 bases, with 18 bases separating them. The CDR3 runs 17 residues. CDR1 and CDR2 (germline): MGHDK, SYGVNS. In DNA form, the CDR3 reads TGTGCCAGCAGTGAATATCGTGGGGGAGACAGCTACTACGAGCAGTACTTC. Protein sequence: CASSEYRGGDSYYEQYF.

The rearrangement uses TRBV15 and TRBJ2-5, with 12 bases identical to TRBD2. The J call may be faulty, since TRBJ2-7 better matches the DNA end. This CDR3 comprises 17 residues. Germline V gene lookup returns CDR1 LNHNV and CDR2 YYDKDF (reference sequence). This chain's CDR3 is CATSRDRELAGGNEQYF. The CDR3, as DNA: TGTGCCACCAGCAGAGATCGAGAACTAGCGGGAGGTAACGAGCAGTACTTC.

The chain couples TRBV7-6 to TRBJ1-4, with TRBD1 matching over 9 bases. The CDR3 spans 15 residues. The germline V gene encodes CDR1 SGHVS and CDR2 FNYEAQ. Losses at the gene ends were 5 bases for V and 5 bases for J; bases not matched to a gene: 6. DNA of the CDR3: TGTGCCAGCAGCCCTCACAGGGGGCGGAATGAAAAACTGTTTTTT. It encodes CASSPHRGRNEKLFF. Full variable domain (missing parts from reference TRBV7-6 and TRBJ1-4): GAGVSQSPRYKVTKRGQDVALRCDPISGHVSLYWYRQALGQGPEFLTYFNYEAQQDKSGLPNDRFSAERPEGSISTLTIQRTEQRDSAMYRCASSPHRGRNEKLFFGSGTQLSVL.